The rows below give T cell receptor beta chains drawn from one sample of a study of blood T cell repertoires in COVID-19. Assay used: immunoSEQ multiplex PCR; TCRdb lists only in-frame clones, some missing. This repertoire shows some 450,000 clones, about 91% found once; its top ten account for approximately 12%. Sequencing was carried out using peripheral blood. The receptors were gathered from a woman aged 50 to 60 with COVID-19, enrolled during active disease. Each CDR3 is given with its conserved first and last residue. The D gene is left open where the match is weak. Rows may omit the clone size; those that give it use once, few, many or a size class.

TRBJ1-1,TRBV3-1/TRBV3-2,NA,few,CASSMEGPAFF,TGTGCCAGCAGCATGGAGGGGCCGGCTTTCTTT
TRBJ2-7,TRBV13,NA,NA,CASSSSTSYQYF,TGTGCCAGCAGCTCCTCGACTAGTTATCAGTACTTC
TRBJ1-5,TRBV24-1,TRBD1,NA,CATSAGRGDNQPQHF,TGTGCCACCAGTGCGGGCAGGGGGGACAATCAGCCCCAGCATTTT
TRBJ2-7,TRBV18,NA,NA,CASSASLDGYEQYF,TGTGCCAGCTCGGCCAGCCTAGACGGCTACGAGCAGTACTTC
TRBJ1-2,TRBV28,TRBD1,NA,CASSLLRQGYGYTF,TGTGCCAGCAGTTTGCTTCGACAGGGGTATGGCTACACCTTC
TRBJ1-2,TRBV19,NA,once,CASRDPGYGYTF,TGTGCCAGTAGGGATCCGGGCTATGGCTACACCTTC
TRBJ2-7,TRBV27,TRBD2,once,CASSFTGGYEQYF,TGTGCCAGCAGTTTCACGGGGGGCTACGAGCAGTACTTC
TRBJ1-2,TRBV4-1,NA,once,CASSQDWLGTGGGYTF,TGCGCCAGCAGCCAAGATTGGCTGGGCACCGGTGGTGGCTACACCTTC
TRBJ2-5,TRBV2,TRBD1,NA,CASTGQGAWGTQYF,TGTGCCAGCACGGGACAGGGGGCTTGGGGGACCCAGTACTTC
TRBJ1-5,TRBV12-3/TRBV12-4,NA,few,CASSFGGDQPQHF,TGTGCCAGCAGTTTCGGGGGTGATCAGCCCCAGCATTTT
TRBJ1-2,TRBV30,NA,once,CAWSGGNYGYTF,TGTGCCTGGAGTGGAGGGAACTATGGCTACACCTTC
TRBJ1-1,TRBV5-1,NA,NA,CASSPWAGPEAFF,TGCGCCAGCAGCCCCTGGGCGGGTCCTGAAGCTTTCTTT
TRBJ1-4,TRBV30,NA,NA,CAWSSSWGGYEKLFF,TGTGCCTGGAGTTCATCCTGGGGGGGATATGAAAAACTGTTTTTT
TRBJ1-2,TRBV7-8,TRBD1,NA,CASSRGTGREGYTF,TGTGCCAGCAGCCGAGGGACAGGGAGGGAAGGCTACACCTTC
TRBJ2-6,TRBV19,TRBD1,NA,CASSIFAGTGSGGANVLTF,TGTGCCAGTAGTATCTTCGCCGGGACAGGTTCTGGTGGGGCCAACGTCCTGACTTTC
TRBJ1-1,TRBV7-6,NA,NA,CASSSPQDTEAFF,TGTGCCAGCAGCTCCCCCCAGGACACTGAAGCTTTCTTT
TRBJ1-4,TRBV2,NA,NA,CASSEIRANEKLFF,TGTGCCAGCAGTGAAATCCGGGCTAATGAAAAACTGTTTTTT
TRBJ2-5,TRBV4-1,TRBD2,NA,CASSQVPSGGAVYQETQYF,TGCGCCAGCAGCCAAGTACCTAGCGGGGGGGCCGTATACCAAGAGACCCAGTACTTC
TRBJ2-2,TRBV7-6,NA,NA,CASSLATRTVGELFF,TGTGCCAGCAGCTTGGCTACTAGGACGGTCGGGGAGCTGTTTTTT
TRBJ2-1,TRBV29-1,NA,NA,CSVEDRGNEQFF,TGCAGCGTTGAGGACAGAGGCAATGAGCAGTTCTTC
TRBJ2-7,TRBV6-5,TRBD1,NA,CASSIPGTGSGEQYF,TGTGCCAGCAGCATCCCCGGGACAGGGTCCGGCGAGCAGTACTTC
TRBJ1-4,TRBV28,TRBD1,NA,CASSSGGSDEKLFF,TGTGCCAGCAGTTCAGGGGGAAGTGATGAAAAACTGTTTTTT
TRBJ1-2,TRBV3-1/TRBV3-2,TRBD1,NA,CASSQVGQGGYTF,TGTGCCAGCAGCCAAGTTGGACAGGGTGGCTACACCTTC
TRBJ1-5,TRBV10-3,TRBD1,NA,CAISSGTDSQPQHF,TGTGCCATCAGTTCCGGGACAGACTCTCAGCCCCAGCATTTT
TRBJ2-7,TRBV3-1/TRBV3-2,TRBD1,NA,CASSQDGARGNEQYF,TGTGCCAGCAGCCAAGACGGGGCCAGGGGGAACGAGCAGTACTTC
TRBJ1-6,TRBV3-1/TRBV3-2,NA,NA,CASSQGGLYNSPLHF,TGTGCCAGCAGCCAGGGGGGACTCTATAATTCACCCCTCCACTTT
TRBJ2-2,TRBV6-6,TRBD2,NA,CASSPYSGGGTLNTGELFF,TGTGCCAGCAGTCCCTACTCCGGGGGGGGGACCTTGAACACCGGGGAGCTGTTTTTT
TRBJ2-1,TRBV19,NA,NA,CASTYFNEQFF,TGTGCCAGTACCTACTTCAATGAGCAGTTCTTC
TRBJ1-2,TRBV28,TRBD1,NA,CASSIAEEGARDGYTF,TGTGCCAGCAGTATCGCCGAGGAGGGGGCGCGTGACGGCTACACCTTC
TRBJ2-1,TRBV30,NA,NA,CAWWGLGDEQFF,TGTGCCTGGTGGGGGCTAGGGGATGAGCAGTTCTTC
TRBJ1-2,TRBV14,NA,NA,CASSQDPGPGDGYTF,TGTGCCAGCAGCCAAGATCCCGGCCCGGGGGATGGCTACACCTTC
TRBJ2-1,TRBV24-1,NA,NA,CATSDFSLFRGQFF,TGTGCCACCAGTGATTTTAGTCTATTTCGCGGGCAGTTCTTC
TRBJ2-1,TRBV6-5,NA,NA,CASFTRVNEQFF,TGTGCCAGCTTTACCAGGGTCAATGAGCAGTTCTTC
TRBJ1-1,TRBV2,NA,few,CASEGGSIEAFF,TGTGCCAGTGAAGGGGGTAGTATTGAAGCTTTCTTT